At least ten counts were recorded for the clone carrying this TCR beta chain. What it binds is unknown. These data belong to a study of early T cells in non-severe SARS-CoV-2 infection. Study summary: Chains from this unsorted whole-blood bulk RNA could not be paired.

Study-level findings and limits: CD4 and private specificities were missed by VDJdb matching, which favored anti-spike CD8 responses.

This CDR3 is 15 amino acids long. Each cDNA molecule carried a unique molecular identifier. From the 5' RACE reads, TCRdb called clonotypes with MiXCR, one entry per CDR3 protein. The sample comprises 62,000 or so distinct CDR3 sequences, 8.5% to 9.5% of which are singletons, and 1.2% rests with the top ten. The origin of this receptor is an adult who was a healthcare worker with PCR-confirmed SARS-CoV-2 infection or an uninfected control (not recorded which). The rearrangement links TRBV21-1 to TRBJ1-2. TRBV21-1 is shown as a pseudogene. Sequencing was performed on whole blood. The CDR3 loop is CASSGQGPYSYGYTF. The CDR3, as DNA: TGTGCCAGCAGCGGTCAGGGGCCCTACAGCTATGGCTACACCTTC.